This T cell receptor beta chain derives from a study of blood T cell repertoires in COVID-19. This CDR3 is 15 amino acids long. V was shortened by 4 bases and J by 8 bases, with 15 bases between the two germline ends. Germline values: CDR1 SEHNR, CDR2 FQNEAQ (reference sequence). Generated by immunoSEQ multiplex PCR, the TCRdb table keeps only in-frame clones and is missing some. The data contain 350,000 to 450,000 clones, less than 90% of them seen just once; the ten biggest clones take up about 4.9%. Before being deemed recovered, Cohort 3 donors had two negative PCRs, clearance, or symptom resolution.

The chain employs TRBV7-9 and TRBJ1-6, with no clear D. This sequence originates from a woman aged 45-65 years who had recovered from COVID-19. Specimen: PBMCs or T cells enriched from blood (not recorded which). The CDR3 sequence is CASSSYHQQDSPLHF. The CDR3 coding sequence is TGTGCCAGCAGCTCCTATCACCAGCAGGATTCACCCCTCCACTTT.